A selection of T cell receptor beta chains follows, all from one sample in a study of T cells in Graves' hyperthyroidism and ophthalmopathy. TCRdb re-derived calls from the multiplex PCR reads in MiXCR, one entry per CDR3 protein. The data hold under 450,000 distinct CDR3 sequences, with approximately 15% observed a single time. Sequenced material: blood. The source is a woman aged 18-29 years with Graves' hyperthyroidism. Both conserved end residues are part of each CDR3. A D gene is named only where the DNA matches it firmly. Only part of the rows carry a size: once, few, many, or a class if the clone is expanded.

CDR3: CSARDGGRVDQPQHF; DNA: TGCAGTGCTAGAGATGGGGGCAGGGTCGATCAGCCCCAGCATTTT; size: many; V: TRBV20-1; D: -; J: TRBJ1-5
CDR3: CASSFGGRDGPYTF; DNA: TGTGCCAGCAGTTTTGGGGGACGGGACGGTCCCTACACCTTC; size: many; V: TRBV12-3/TRBV12-4; D: -; J: TRBJ1-2
CDR3: CASSSIQRGAYNEQFF; DNA: TGTGCCAGCAGTTCTATACAGCGGGGGGCGTACAATGAGCAGTTCTTC; size: many; V: TRBV6-2/TRBV6-3; D: TRBD2; J: TRBJ2-1
CDR3: CSASSGRGETQYF; DNA: TGCAGTGCTAGTTCAGGGAGGGGAGAGACCCAGTACTTC; size: many; V: TRBV20-1; D: TRBD2; J: TRBJ2-5
CDR3: CASSPYGTGNTGELFF; DNA: TGTGCCAGCAGCCCATACGGGACAGGGAACACCGGGGAGCTGTTTTTT; size: few; V: TRBV4-2; D: TRBD1; J: TRBJ2-2
CDR3: CASSLAGEWANEKLFF; DNA: TGTGCCAGCAGCTTGGCGGGGGAATGGGCTAATGAAAAACTGTTTTTT; size: few; V: TRBV5-4; D: -; J: TRBJ1-4
CDR3: CASSRRQGSFGETQYF; DNA: TGTGCCAGCAGCCGAAGACAGGGGAGTTTCGGAGAGACCCAGTACTTC; size: few; V: TRBV7-9; D: TRBD1; J: TRBJ2-5
CDR3: CASSQAGKGYF; DNA: TGCGCCAGCAGCCAAGCGGGCAAGGGATACTTC; size: -; V: TRBV4-1; D: -; J: TRBJ2-5
CDR3: CASSFPGGEQYF; DNA: TGTGCCAGCAGTTTCCCGGGGGGCGAGCAGTACTTC; size: few; V: TRBV27; D: TRBD2; J: TRBJ2-7
CDR3: CASSLVVLRGTGGYEQYF; DNA: TGTGCCAGCAGTTTGGTGGTACTTCGGGGGACAGGGGGCTACGAGCAGTACTTC; size: few; V: TRBV12-3/TRBV12-4; D: TRBD1; J: TRBJ2-7
CDR3: CASSPRTAPTGELFF; DNA: TGTGCCAGCAGCCCCAGGACTGCTCCGACCGGGGAGCTGTTTTTT; size: few; V: TRBV7-8; D: -; J: TRBJ2-2
CDR3: CASSFGVGDTGELFF; DNA: TGTGCCAGCAGTTTTGGGGTTGGGGACACCGGGGAGCTGTTTTTT; size: few; V: TRBV28; D: -; J: TRBJ2-2
CDR3: CSAFRALYEGYTF; DNA: TGCAGTGCCTTCCGGGCCCTCTATGAGGGCTACACCTTC; size: many; V: TRBV20-1; D: -; J: TRBJ1-2
CDR3: CASSLELGLAGANTGELFF; DNA: TGTGCCAGCAGCTTAGAACTTGGACTAGCGGGGGCCAACACCGGGGAGCTGTTTTTT; size: -; V: TRBV7-2; D: TRBD2; J: TRBJ2-2
CDR3: CASSISASTDTQYF; DNA: TGTGCCAGTAGTATAAGCGCTAGCACAGATACGCAGTATTTT; size: -; V: TRBV19; D: -; J: TRBJ2-3
CDR3: CASSATGTGVNEQFF; DNA: TGTGCCAGCAGTGCGACCGGGACAGGGGTAAATGAGCAGTTCTTC; size: many; V: TRBV6-1; D: TRBD1; J: TRBJ2-1
CDR3: CASSLLGQGSYEQYF; DNA: TGCGCCAGCAGCTTGCTGGGACAGGGCTCCTACGAGCAGTACTTC; size: many; V: TRBV5-1; D: TRBD1; J: TRBJ2-7
CDR3: CASSLLGQGSNQPQHF; DNA: TGTGCCAGCAGCTTGCTCGGGCAGGGCAGCAATCAGCCCCAGCATTTT; size: many; V: TRBV5-5; D: -; J: TRBJ1-5
CDR3: CASRRGQGPFVNEKLFF; DNA: TGTGCCAGCAGACGCGGACAGGGGCCATTTGTAAACGAAAAACTGTTTTTT; size: few; V: TRBV6-1; D: TRBD1; J: TRBJ1-4
CDR3: CASSPGRPMNTEAFF; DNA: TGTGCCAGCAGTCCTGGACGACCTATGAACACTGAAGCTTTCTTT; size: many; V: TRBV6-1; D: -; J: TRBJ1-1
CDR3: CASTFGTSTDTQYF; DNA: TGCGCCAGCACCTTCGGGACTAGCACAGATACGCAGTATTTT; size: -; V: TRBV5-1; D: -; J: TRBJ2-3
CDR3: CASSPTTVVHEQFF; DNA: TGCGCCAGCAGCCCGACAACAGTAGTACATGAGCAGTTCTTC; size: many; V: TRBV5-1; D: -; J: TRBJ2-1
CDR3: CAVGTGGVYEQYF; DNA: TGTGCCGTAGGGACAGGGGGAGTGTACGAGCAGTACTTC; size: few; V: TRBV10-3; D: TRBD1; J: TRBJ2-7
CDR3: CGDPGTSGTDTQYF; DNA: TGTGGCGACCCCGGGACTAGCGGCACAGATACGCAGTATTTT; size: -; V: TRBV25-1; D: TRBD2; J: TRBJ2-3
CDR3: CASGTSGPNEQFF; DNA: TGTGCCAGCGGGACTAGCGGCCCGAATGAGCAGTTCTTC; size: many; V: TRBV7-9; D: TRBD2; J: TRBJ2-1
CDR3: CAISAGDNSPLHF; DNA: TGTGCCATCAGTGCCGGGGATAATTCACCCCTCCACTTT; size: -; V: TRBV10-3; D: -; J: TRBJ1-6
CDR3: CASSISGGASYNEQFF; DNA: TGTGCCAGCAGCATAAGCGGGGGGGCCTCCTACAATGAGCAGTTCTTC; size: -; V: TRBV7-9; D: TRBD2; J: TRBJ2-1
CDR3: CASSNRDSLSTDTQYF; DNA: TGCGCCAGCAGTAATCGGGACAGCCTAAGCACAGATACGCAGTATTTT; size: many; V: TRBV5-1; D: TRBD1; J: TRBJ2-3
CDR3: CASSQGGSGSFSAGELFF; DNA: TGCGCCAGCAGCCAAGGTGGAAGCGGGAGTTTTAGTGCCGGGGAGCTGTTTTTT; size: -; V: TRBV4-1; D: TRBD2; J: TRBJ2-2
CDR3: CASSPWRAGHHEQYF; DNA: TGTGCCAGCAGCCCCTGGAGAGCAGGGCACCACGAGCAGTACTTC; size: -; V: TRBV7-9; D: -; J: TRBJ2-7
CDR3: CASSLVQNNEQFF; DNA: TGTGCCAGCAGCTTGGTCCAGAACAATGAGCAGTTCTTC; size: few; V: TRBV5-4; D: -; J: TRBJ2-1
CDR3: CASSYKVTLSLGDTQYF; DNA: TGTGCCAGCAGTTACAAGGTTACCCTAAGTTTAGGAGATACGCAGTATTTT; size: many; V: TRBV6-1; D: -; J: TRBJ2-3
CDR3: CASSTRDRASPLHF; DNA: TGTGCCAGCAGCACAAGGGACAGGGCTTCACCCCTCCACTTT; size: many; V: TRBV7-2; D: TRBD1; J: TRBJ1-6
CDR3: CSVEDRSYQFF; DNA: TGCAGCGTTGAGGACAGGAGTTACCAGTTCTTC; size: -; V: TRBV29-1; D: TRBD1; J: TRBJ2-1
CDR3: CASSYKDYTGELFF; DNA: TGTGCCAGCAGTTACAAGGATTACACCGGGGAGCTGTTTTTT; size: few; V: TRBV6-5; D: -; J: TRBJ2-2
CDR3: CASSLKTPGAYEQYF; DNA: TGTGCCAGCAGTTTAAAAACACCGGGTGCCTACGAGCAGTACTTC; size: many; V: TRBV12-3/TRBV12-4; D: -; J: TRBJ2-7
CDR3: CASQPGHAADTQYF; DNA: TGTGCCAGCCAGCCGGGCCATGCAGCAGATACGCAGTATTTT; size: -; V: TRBV27; D: -; J: TRBJ2-3
CDR3: CGSSAGLAGGGSYNEQFF; DNA: TGTGGCAGCAGCGCGGGACTAGCGGGGGGTGGTTCCTACAATGAGCAGTTCTTC; size: once; V: TRBV9; D: TRBD2; J: TRBJ2-1
CDR3: CASSSRGGASDEQFF; DNA: TGTGCCAGTAGCTCACGGGGCGGGGCGAGCGATGAGCAGTTCTTC; size: few; V: TRBV19; D: -; J: TRBJ2-1
CDR3: CASSFPSGNTEAFF; DNA: TGTGCCAGCAGCTTCCCTTCAGGTAACACTGAAGCTTTCTTT; size: -; V: TRBV7-9; D: -; J: TRBJ1-1
CDR3: CSAGTSGRRGYEQYF; DNA: TGCAGTGCGGGGACTAGCGGGAGAAGGGGGTACGAGCAGTACTTC; size: once; V: TRBV20-1; D: TRBD2; J: TRBJ2-7